This TCR beta chain was observed in a study of STAT3 mutations in large granular lymphocyte leukemia. Broader study findings: Clonal expansion was inferred from other time points because no sample existed at each clone's first appearance. Every T-LGLL patient had at least one immunodominant TCRbeta clonotype.

This clone was seen more than once but under ten times. Its antigen is undetermined. V lost 0 bases and J lost 3, with 9 bases in between. In germline, CDR1 is SGHRS, CDR2 YFSETQ. The CDR3 sequence is 14 residues long. Profiled with immunoSEQ multiplex PCR; TCRdb holds only in-frame clones, not every one. The sample has about 42,000 clones, about 81% seen once. The clonotype comes from a human donor with T large granular lymphocyte leukemia. Some clones in this sample may be carry-over from other donors' samples. The material sequenced was PBMCs. The V and J genes are TRBV5-1 and TRBJ1-1; no clear D. The CDR3 bases are TGCGCCAGCAGCTTGGAAGGGATACACACTGAAGCTTTCTTT. Encoded protein: CASSLEGIHTEAFF.